This is a list of T cell receptor beta chains from one sample in a study of blood T cell repertoires in COVID-19. The table came from immunoSEQ multiplex PCR; TCRdb's copy has only in-frame clones and leaves some out. The sample carries some 190,000 clones, just under 85% recorded once. Sequencing input: peripheral blood. The receptor source for this set is a woman aged 65 to 85 with active or convalescent COVID-19. Both conserved end residues are part of each CDR3. A D gene is named only where the DNA matches it firmly. Some rows have no size entry. The others give once, few or many, or a class for an expanded clone.

J gene | clone size | V gene | D gene | CDR3 DNA | CDR3 protein
TRBJ1-1 | once | TRBV5-5 | NA | TGTGCCAGCAGCCCCACCGGGACAAAAGGGAACACTGAAGCTTTCTTT | CASSPTGTKGNTEAFF
TRBJ1-4 | NA | TRBV4-2 | NA | TGTGCCAGCAGTTTGGGGCGGAGTAATGAAAAACTGTTTTTT | CASSLGRSNEKLFF
TRBJ2-3 | NA | TRBV7-2 | TRBD2 | TGTGCCAGCAGCTCCGGACTAGTTTGGGGGTGGGATACGCAGTATTTT | CASSSGLVWGWDTQYF
TRBJ1-2 | once | TRBV12-3/TRBV12-4 | NA | TGTGCCAGCACGCTGGGGGGCTATGGCTACACCTTC | CASTLGGYGYTF
TRBJ1-4 | few | TRBV6-1 | NA | TGTGCCAGCAGTGAAGGGAGGTCTAATGAAAAACTGTTTTTT | CASSEGRSNEKLFF
TRBJ1-3 | NA | TRBV6-5 | NA | TGTGCCAGCAGTTACCGCAGGGGCTCTGGAAACACCATATATTTT | CASSYRRGSGNTIYF
TRBJ2-5 | NA | TRBV7-2 | TRBD2 | TGTGCCAGCAGCGCCGGCTCGACTAGCGGGAGAGGAAAGACCCAGTACTTC | CASSAGSTSGRGKTQYF
TRBJ1-1 | NA | TRBV6-5 | TRBD1 | TGTGCCAGCATCCCTAGGGGGCGTCTGGTTGAAGCTTTCTTT | CASIPRGRLVEAFF
TRBJ1-1 | NA | TRBV21-1 | NA | TGTGCCAGCAGCAAAGGGGCGCTTATAGGAGGTGCTTTCTTT | CASSKGALIGGAFF
TRBJ2-7 | NA | TRBV20-1 | NA | TGCAGTGCTCCTGGCGGGCTAGAGCAGTACTTC | CSAPGGLEQYF
TRBJ2-1 | NA | TRBV5-1 | NA | TGCGCCAGCAGCTTGGAAGGGGCAGAGCAGTTCTTC | CASSLEGAEQFF
TRBJ1-5 | once | TRBV7-2 | NA | TGTGCCAGCAGCCCTCTGTTGGCTCAGCCCCAGCATTTT | CASSPLLAQPQHF
TRBJ2-2 | NA | TRBV5-3 | TRBD2 | TGTGCCAGAAGCTTGCAGACTAGCGGATTTGGACCAACCGGGGAGCTGTTTTTT | CARSLQTSGFGPTGELFF
TRBJ2-3 | NA | TRBV11-2 | NA | TGTGCCAGCAGCTTAGGGTACACAGGGACGGATACGCAGTATTTT | CASSLGYTGTDTQYF
TRBJ2-1 | NA | TRBV5-6 | NA | TGTGCCAGCAGCCCCCTTTTAGCGGCGTACAATGAGCAGTTCTTC | CASSPLLAAYNEQFF
TRBJ1-3 | NA | TRBV5-4 | NA | TGTGCCAGCAGCCAGCCGGGGGGTGCAGGAAACACCATATATTTT | CASSQPGGAGNTIYF
TRBJ2-2 | NA | TRBV24-1 | TRBD2 | TGTGCCACCAGTGATCCCGTCGGGGGGATCACCGGGGAGCTGTTTTTT | CATSDPVGGITGELFF
TRBJ1-1 | NA | TRBV10-3 | NA | TGTGCCATCAGTGAAGGGGTTATGAACACTGAAGCTTTCTTT | CAISEGVMNTEAFF
TRBJ2-3 | NA | TRBV10-3 | TRBD1 | TGTGCCATCAGTACCGGGACAGGGGGCACAGATACGCAGTATTTT | CAISTGTGGTDTQYF
TRBJ2-7 | few | TRBV19 | NA | TGTGCCAGTAGTAATCCATCCTACGAGCAGTACTTC | CASSNPSYEQYF
TRBJ2-3 | few | TRBV6-5 | TRBD1 | TGTGCCAGAGCCAGGGGGCACAACACAGATACGCAGTATTTT | CARARGHNTDTQYF
TRBJ2-7 | NA | TRBV7-8 | NA | TGTGCCAGCAGCTTAGGAACAGCCTACGAGCAGTACTTC | CASSLGTAYEQYF
TRBJ2-5 | NA | TRBV6-5 | TRBD1 | TGTGCCAGCAGGATGGGACAGGGTAAAGAGACCCAGTACTTC | CASRMGQGKETQYF
TRBJ1-1 | once | TRBV11-2 | TRBD1 | TGTGCCAGCAGCGGGACAGTGGGCACTGAAGCTTTCTTT | CASSGTVGTEAFF
TRBJ2-7 | NA | TRBV4-1 | NA | TGCGCCAGCAGCCAGGACGCTATCGGACTAAATCCCTACGAGCAGTACTTC | CASSQDAIGLNPYEQYF
TRBJ1-2 | NA | TRBV21-1 | NA | TGTGCCAGCAGCACCCCACGGACAGGGGGCCTGATCTATGGCTACACCTTC | CASSTPRTGGLIYGYTF
TRBJ2-2 | NA | TRBV29-1 | NA | TGCAGCGTCTCCGGGACTTCGAACACCGGGGAGCTGTTTTTT | CSVSGTSNTGELFF
TRBJ1-5 | NA | TRBV2 | NA | TGTGCCAGCAGCCTCACGGGGAGAAGGCACCTTAGCAATCAGCCCCAGCATTTT | CASSLTGRRHLSNQPQHF
TRBJ2-7 | NA | TRBV7-3 | NA | TGTGCCAGCAGCTTGGGCCCAAGCAGCGGGCCGAGCTCCTACGAGCAGTACTTC | CASSLGPSSGPSSYEQYF